The present T cell receptor (beta chain) was sequenced within a study of beta chain features in type 1 diabetes. Study-wide background: Examined across all samples were 90 million to 130 million sorted cells.

The germline V and J ends were trimmed by 1 base and 4 bases, with 14 bases remaining between them. The CDR3 runs to 15 residues. From germline, CDR1 is LGHNA and CDR2 YSLEER. Investigators reverse transcribed all isolated RNA, so they sequenced expressed TCRB transcripts. The read count averaged roughly 4 million across naive, central memory and regulatory T cell samples. TCRdb's copy holds only in-frame clones and misses some; the assay was immunoSEQ multiplex PCR. The data hold 400,000 or so clones, with around a tenth observed a single time. Notes on the study in general: There was a moderate but significant shortening of TCRB CDR3s in all four CD4+ subsets of Type 1 diabetes patients. There was a possibility that cDNA sequencing over-represented cells with high TCR expression.

Regarding this clone: Its antigen is currently unknown.

This receptor was obtained from a young man with type 1 diabetes. Sample: central memory CD4+ T cells from blood. The chain uses TRBV4-3 and TRBJ2-7; weak D call: TRBD2 (6 bases). CDR3 nucleotide sequence: TGCGCCAGCAGCCAAGGACCGGGAGAGGGGTACGAGCAGTACTTC. It encodes CASSQGPGEGYEQYF.